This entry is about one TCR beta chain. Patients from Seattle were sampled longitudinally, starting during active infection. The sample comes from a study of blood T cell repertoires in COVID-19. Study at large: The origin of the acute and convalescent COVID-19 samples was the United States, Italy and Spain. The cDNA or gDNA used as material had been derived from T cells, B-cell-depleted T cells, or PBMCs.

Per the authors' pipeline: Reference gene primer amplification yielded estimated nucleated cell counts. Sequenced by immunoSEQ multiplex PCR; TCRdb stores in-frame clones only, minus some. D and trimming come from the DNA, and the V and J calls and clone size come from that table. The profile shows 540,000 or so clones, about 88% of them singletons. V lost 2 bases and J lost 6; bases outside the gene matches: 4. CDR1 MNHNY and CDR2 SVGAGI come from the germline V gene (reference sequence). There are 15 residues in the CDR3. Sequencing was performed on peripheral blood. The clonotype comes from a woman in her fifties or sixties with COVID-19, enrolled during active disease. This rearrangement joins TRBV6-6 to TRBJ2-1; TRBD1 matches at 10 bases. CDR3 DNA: TGTGCCAGCAGTTACCCCGGACAGGGGGTCAATGAGCAGTTCTTC. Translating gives CASSYPGQGVNEQFF.